The T cell receptor (beta chain) under discussion was sequenced for a study of monozygotic twins with inflammatory bowel disease. Germline V gives CDR1 SGHDT, CDR2 YYEEEE. The CDR3 totals 15 residues. Whole-study results and caveats: Different subtypes (of T cells) could not be told apart from one another. Repertoire similarity did not differ between concordant and discordant twins, perhaps due to limited power.

Starting material for each TCR library was roughly 3,300 ng of total RNA. UMIs incorporating a 6-nucleotide sample barcode were appended by means of template switching. TCRdb re-analyzed the 5' RACE reads; it lists each CDR3 protein once, without DNA. The repertoire shows some 150,000 distinct CDR3 sequences; the top ten hold around 7.2%. Points on this clonotype: Its specificity is not known.

This chain uses TRBV5-6 with TRBJ2-7; the D call from TCRdb, TRBD1, cannot be confirmed without DNA. Specimen: blood. This TCR came from a human donor with ulcerative colitis or Crohn's disease, or a healthy co-twin of an affected twin (not recorded which). The CDR3 loop is CASSFGTEFSYEQYF.